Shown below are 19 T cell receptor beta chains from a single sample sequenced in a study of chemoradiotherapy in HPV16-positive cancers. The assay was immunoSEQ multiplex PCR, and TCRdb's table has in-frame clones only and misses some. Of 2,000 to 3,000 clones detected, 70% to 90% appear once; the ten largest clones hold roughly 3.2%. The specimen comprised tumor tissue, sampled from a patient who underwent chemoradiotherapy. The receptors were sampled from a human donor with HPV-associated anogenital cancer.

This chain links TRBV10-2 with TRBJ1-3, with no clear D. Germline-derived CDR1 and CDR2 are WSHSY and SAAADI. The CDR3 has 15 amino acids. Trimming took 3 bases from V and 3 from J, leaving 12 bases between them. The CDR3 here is CASSETIDGGNTIYF. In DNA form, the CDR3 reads TGCGCCAGCAGTGAAACAATAGACGGTGGAAACACCATATATTTT.

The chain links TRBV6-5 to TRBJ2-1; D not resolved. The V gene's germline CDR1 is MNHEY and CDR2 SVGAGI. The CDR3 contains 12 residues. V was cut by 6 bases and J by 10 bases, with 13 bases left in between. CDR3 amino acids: CASSATDGEQFF. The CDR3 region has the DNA TGTGCCAGCAGCGCCACCGATGGAGAGCAGTTCTTC.

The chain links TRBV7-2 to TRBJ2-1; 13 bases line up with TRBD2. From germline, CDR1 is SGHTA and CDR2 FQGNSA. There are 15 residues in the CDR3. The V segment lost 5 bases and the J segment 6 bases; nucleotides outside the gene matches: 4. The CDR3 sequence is CASSPGLAGSNEQFF. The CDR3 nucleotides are TGTGCCAGCAGCCCGGGACTAGCGGGGAGCAATGAGCAGTTCTTC.

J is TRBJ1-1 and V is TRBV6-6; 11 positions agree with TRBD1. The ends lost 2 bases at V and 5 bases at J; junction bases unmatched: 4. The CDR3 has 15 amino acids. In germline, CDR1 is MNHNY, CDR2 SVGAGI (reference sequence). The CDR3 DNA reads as TGTGCCAGCAGTTACGAGGACAGGGGGCAAACTGAAGCTTTCTTT. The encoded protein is CASSYEDRGQTEAFF.

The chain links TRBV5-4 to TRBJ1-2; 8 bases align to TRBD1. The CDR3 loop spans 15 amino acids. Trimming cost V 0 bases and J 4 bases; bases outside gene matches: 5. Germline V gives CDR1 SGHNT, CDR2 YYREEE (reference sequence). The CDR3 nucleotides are TGTGCCAGCAGCTTGGTCGGGACAGGAGTCTATGGCTACACCTTC. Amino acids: CASSLVGTGVYGYTF.

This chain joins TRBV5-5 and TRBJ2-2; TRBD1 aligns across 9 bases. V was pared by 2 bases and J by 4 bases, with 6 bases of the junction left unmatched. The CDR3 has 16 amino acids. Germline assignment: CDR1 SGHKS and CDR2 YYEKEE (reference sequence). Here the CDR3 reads CASSLHATGGTGELFF. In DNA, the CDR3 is TGTGCCAGCAGCTTACACGCGACAGGGGGCACCGGGGAGCTGTTTTTT. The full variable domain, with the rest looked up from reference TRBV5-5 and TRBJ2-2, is DAGVTQSPTHLIKTRGQQVTLRCSPISGHKSVSWYQQVLGQGPQFIFQYYEKEERGRGNFPDRFSARQFPNYSSELNVNALLLGDSALYLCASSLHATGGTGELFFGEGSRLTVL.

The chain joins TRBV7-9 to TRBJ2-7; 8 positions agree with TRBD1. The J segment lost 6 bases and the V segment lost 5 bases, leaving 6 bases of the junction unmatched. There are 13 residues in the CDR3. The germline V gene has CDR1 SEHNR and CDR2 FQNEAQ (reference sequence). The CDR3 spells CASSNRQGTEQYF. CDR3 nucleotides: TGTGCCAGCAGCAACCGACAGGGGACCGAGCAGTACTTC.

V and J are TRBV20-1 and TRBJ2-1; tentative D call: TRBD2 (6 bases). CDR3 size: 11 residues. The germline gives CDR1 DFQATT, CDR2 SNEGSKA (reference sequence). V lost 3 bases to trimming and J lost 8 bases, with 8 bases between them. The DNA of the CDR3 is TGCAGTGCTAGGCGGGGAGATGAGCAGTTCTTC. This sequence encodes CSARRGDEQFF.

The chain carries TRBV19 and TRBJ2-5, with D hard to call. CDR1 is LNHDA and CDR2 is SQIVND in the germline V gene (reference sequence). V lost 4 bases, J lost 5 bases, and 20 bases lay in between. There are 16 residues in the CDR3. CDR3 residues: CASSTKLLRVVETQYF. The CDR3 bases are TGTGCCAGTAGTACCAAATTACTTCGGGTGGTGGAGACCCAGTACTTC.

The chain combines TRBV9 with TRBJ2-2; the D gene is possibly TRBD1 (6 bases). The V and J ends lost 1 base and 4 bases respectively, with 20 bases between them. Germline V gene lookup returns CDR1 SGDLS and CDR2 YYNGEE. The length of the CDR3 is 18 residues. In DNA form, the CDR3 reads TGTGCCAGCAGCGTACCTACCCGGGACACTACTGGCACCGGGGAGCTGTTTTTT. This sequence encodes CASSVPTRDTTGTGELFF.

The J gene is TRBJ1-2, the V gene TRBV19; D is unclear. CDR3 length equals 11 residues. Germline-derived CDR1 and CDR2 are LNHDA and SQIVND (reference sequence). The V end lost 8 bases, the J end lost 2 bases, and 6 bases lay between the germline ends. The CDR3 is CASSDNYGYTF. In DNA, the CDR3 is TGTGCCAGTTCGGACAACTATGGCTACACCTTC.

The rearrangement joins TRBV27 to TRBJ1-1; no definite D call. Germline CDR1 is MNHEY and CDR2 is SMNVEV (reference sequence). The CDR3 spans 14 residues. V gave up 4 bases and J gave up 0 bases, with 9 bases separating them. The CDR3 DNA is TGTGCCAGCAGTTCCTCGTTCATGAACACTGAAGCTTTCTTT. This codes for CASSSSFMNTEAFF.

Here the CDR3 reads CASSYRGQMAEAFF. In nucleotides, the CDR3 is TGTGCCAGCAGTTACAGGGGGCAAATGGCTGAAGCTTTCTTT. This sequence joins TRBV11-2 and TRBJ1-1, with TRBD1 identical over 9 bases. The V gene end was trimmed by 6 bases and the J gene end by 6 bases; junction bases not matched to a gene: 8. CDR3 length equals 14 residues. Germline V lookup: CDR1 SGHAT, CDR2 FQNNGV.

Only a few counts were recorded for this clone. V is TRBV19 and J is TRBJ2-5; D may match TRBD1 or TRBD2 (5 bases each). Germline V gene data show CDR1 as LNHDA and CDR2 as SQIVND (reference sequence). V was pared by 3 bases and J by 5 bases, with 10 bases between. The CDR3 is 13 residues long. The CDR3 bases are TGTGCCAGTAGTATGGGACGGTTGGAGACCCAGTACTTC. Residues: CASSMGRLETQYF.

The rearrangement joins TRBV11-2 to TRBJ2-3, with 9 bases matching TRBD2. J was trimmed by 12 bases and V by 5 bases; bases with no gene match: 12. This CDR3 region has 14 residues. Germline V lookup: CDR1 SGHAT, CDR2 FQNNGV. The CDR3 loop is CASSAPRSGGLQYF. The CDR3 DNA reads TGTGCCAGCAGCGCGCCTCGTAGCGGGGGCCTTCAGTATTTT.

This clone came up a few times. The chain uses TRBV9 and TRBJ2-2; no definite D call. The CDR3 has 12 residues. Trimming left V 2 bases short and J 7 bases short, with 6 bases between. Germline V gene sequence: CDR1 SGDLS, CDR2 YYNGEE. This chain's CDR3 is CASSVANGELFF. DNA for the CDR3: TGTGCCAGCAGCGTGGCGAACGGGGAGCTGTTTTTT. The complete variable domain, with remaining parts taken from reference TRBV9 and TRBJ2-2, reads DSGVTQTPKHLITATGQRVTLRCSPRSGDLSVYWYQQSLDQGLQFLIQYYNGEERAKGNILERFSAQQFPDLHSELNLSSLELGDSALYFCASSVANGELFFGEGSRLTVL.

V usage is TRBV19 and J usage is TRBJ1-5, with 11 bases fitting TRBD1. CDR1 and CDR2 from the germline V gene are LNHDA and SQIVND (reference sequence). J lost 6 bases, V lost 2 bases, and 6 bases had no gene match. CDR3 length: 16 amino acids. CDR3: CASSIFGTGGIQPQHF. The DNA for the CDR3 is TGTGCCAGTAGTATATTTGGGACAGGGGGGATTCAGCCCCAGCATTTT.

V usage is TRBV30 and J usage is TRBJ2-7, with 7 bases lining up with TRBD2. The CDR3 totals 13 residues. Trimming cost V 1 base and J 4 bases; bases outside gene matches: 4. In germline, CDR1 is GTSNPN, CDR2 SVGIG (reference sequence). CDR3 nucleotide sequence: TGTGCCTGGAGTGGCGGGAGTGGGTACGAGCAGTACTTC. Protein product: CAWSGGSGYEQYF.

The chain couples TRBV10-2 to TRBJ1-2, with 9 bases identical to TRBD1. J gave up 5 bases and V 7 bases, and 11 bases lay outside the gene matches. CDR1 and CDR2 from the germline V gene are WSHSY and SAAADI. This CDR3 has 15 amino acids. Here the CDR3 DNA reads TGCGCCAGCACCGTCGGACCGGGACAGGGTTATGGCTACACCTTC. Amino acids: CASTVGPGQGYGYTF.